This is a list of T cell receptor beta chains from one sample in a study of radiotherapy plus CTLA-4 blockade in lung cancer. Only in-frame clones appear in the TCRdb table, and some are missing; sequencing was by immunoSEQ multiplex PCR. This table holds approximately 85,000 clones, more than 75% found once. The starting material was peripheral blood, obtained from a patient treated with radiotherapy plus ipilimumab. The receptor source for this set is a human donor with non-small cell lung cancer who had a partial response to radiotherapy plus ipilimumab. The CDR3 runs from the conserved cysteine through the conserved F or W. D genes are given only for firm matches. Part of the rows lack a size; the others show once, few, many or a class for expanded clones.

j_gene: TRBJ1-1; abundance: -; v_gene: TRBV18; d_gene: -; CDR3aa: CASSPKTGAFF; CDR3nt: TGTGCCAGCTCACCAAAGACAGGAGCTTTCTTT
j_gene: TRBJ2-1; abundance: -; v_gene: TRBV7-2; d_gene: TRBD2; CDR3aa: CASSLRGWGLAVLNEQFF; CDR3nt: TGTGCCAGCAGCCTACGCGGATGGGGACTAGCTGTATTGAATGAGCAGTTCTTC
j_gene: TRBJ2-7; abundance: -; v_gene: TRBV29-1; d_gene: -; CDR3aa: CSVKTGTPSGWQYF; CDR3nt: TGCAGCGTGAAAACAGGGACCCCGAGCGGTTGGCAGTACTTC
j_gene: TRBJ2-5; abundance: -; v_gene: TRBV7-9; d_gene: -; CDR3aa: CASSLAYFTEAQETQYF; CDR3nt: TGTGCCAGCAGCTTAGCGTACTTTACGGAGGCGCAAGAGACCCAGTACTTC
j_gene: TRBJ2-7; abundance: -; v_gene: TRBV5-6; d_gene: TRBD2; CDR3aa: CASSGVMVAGISYEQYF; CDR3nt: TGTGCCAGCAGCGGGGTGATGGTAGCGGGAATATCCTACGAGCAGTACTTC
j_gene: TRBJ1-5; abundance: -; v_gene: TRBV7-2; d_gene: -; CDR3aa: CASSLGAGSNQPQHF; CDR3nt: TGTGCCAGCAGCTTAGGAGCGGGGAGCAATCAGCCCCAGCATTTT
j_gene: TRBJ2-1; abundance: -; v_gene: TRBV5-8; d_gene: TRBD2; CDR3aa: CASSLLLLTSGISYNEQFF; CDR3nt: TGTGCCAGCAGCTTGCTCCTTCTGACTAGCGGGATTTCCTACAATGAGCAGTTCTTC
j_gene: TRBJ2-6; abundance: -; v_gene: TRBV5-6; d_gene: TRBD1; CDR3aa: CASSWRTGTNVLTF; CDR3nt: TGTGCCAGCAGCTGGAGGACAGGGACCAACGTCCTGACTTTC
j_gene: TRBJ2-2; abundance: -; v_gene: TRBV9; d_gene: -; CDR3aa: CASSVGAGNTGELFF; CDR3nt: TGTGCCAGCAGCGTAGGAGCAGGGAACACCGGGGAGCTGTTTTTT
j_gene: TRBJ2-1; abundance: -; v_gene: TRBV28; d_gene: TRBD1; CDR3aa: CASSSRDSHYNEQFF; CDR3nt: TGTGCCAGCAGTAGCCGGGACAGCCATTACAATGAGCAGTTCTTC
j_gene: TRBJ2-3; abundance: -; v_gene: TRBV7-2; d_gene: TRBD2; CDR3aa: CASSLAAGGLADTQYF; CDR3nt: TGTGCCAGCAGCTTAGCAGCGGGAGGCCTGGCAGATACGCAGTATTTT
j_gene: TRBJ1-5; abundance: -; v_gene: TRBV7-2; d_gene: TRBD1; CDR3aa: CASSPRTGNQPQHF; CDR3nt: TGTGCCAGCAGCCCCAGGACAGGGAATCAGCCCCAGCATTTT
j_gene: TRBJ2-1; abundance: -; v_gene: TRBV7-9; d_gene: TRBD2; CDR3aa: CASSLEPGLAYNEQFF; CDR3nt: TGTGCCAGCAGCTTAGAACCGGGACTAGCCTACAATGAGCAGTTCTTC
j_gene: TRBJ1-2; abundance: -; v_gene: TRBV5-1; d_gene: TRBD1; CDR3aa: CASTRSGDSSYGYTF; CDR3nt: TGCGCCAGCACTCGATCCGGGGACAGCTCCTATGGCTACACCTTC
j_gene: TRBJ2-1; abundance: -; v_gene: TRBV6-4; d_gene: TRBD2; CDR3aa: CASSEGLAGDNEQFF; CDR3nt: TGTGCCAGCAGTGAGGGACTAGCGGGAGACAATGAGCAGTTCTTC
j_gene: TRBJ1-5; abundance: -; v_gene: TRBV28; d_gene: TRBD1; CDR3aa: CASSPEDRNFQPQHF; CDR3nt: TGTGCCAGCAGCCCGGAGGACAGGAACTTTCAGCCCCAGCATTTT
j_gene: TRBJ2-1; abundance: -; v_gene: TRBV10-2; d_gene: TRBD1; CDR3aa: CASRTGTGRPSYNEQFF; CDR3nt: TGCGCCAGCAGGACCGGGACAGGGAGACCCTCCTACAATGAGCAGTTCTTC
j_gene: TRBJ2-2; abundance: few; v_gene: TRBV28; d_gene: TRBD2; CDR3aa: CASRSPGSGRNTGELFF; CDR3nt: TGTGCCAGCAGGTCGCCGGGGAGCGGGAGAAACACCGGGGAGCTGTTTTTT
j_gene: TRBJ1-1; abundance: -; v_gene: TRBV7-2; d_gene: TRBD1; CDR3aa: CASSTRTGYTVLGTEAFF; CDR3nt: TGTGCCAGCAGCACGCGGACAGGCTACACGGTTTTGGGCACTGAAGCTTTCTTT
j_gene: TRBJ1-1; abundance: -; v_gene: TRBV27; d_gene: -; CDR3aa: CASSPRTTVSGTEAFF; CDR3nt: TGTGCCAGCAGTCCCCGCACGACGGTAAGCGGCACTGAAGCTTTCTTT
j_gene: TRBJ1-2; abundance: -; v_gene: TRBV6-5; d_gene: -; CDR3aa: CASSLSGGFSGGYTF; CDR3nt: TGTGCCAGCAGTTTATCCGGCGGGTTCAGCGGGGGCTACACCTTC
j_gene: TRBJ2-7; abundance: few; v_gene: TRBV7-9; d_gene: TRBD2; CDR3aa: CASSGTSDEQYF; CDR3nt: TGTGCCAGCAGCGGTACTAGCGACGAGCAGTACTTC
j_gene: TRBJ2-3; abundance: -; v_gene: TRBV4-2; d_gene: TRBD1; CDR3aa: CASSQELQGIDTQYF; CDR3nt: TGTGCCAGCAGCCAAGAACTACAGGGGATAGATACGCAGTATTTT
j_gene: TRBJ2-3; abundance: -; v_gene: TRBV28; d_gene: TRBD2; CDR3aa: CASSFQASGRSDTQYF; CDR3nt: TGTGCCAGCAGTTTTCAGGCTAGCGGGAGGTCAGATACGCAGTATTTT
j_gene: TRBJ1-5; abundance: -; v_gene: TRBV19; d_gene: -; CDR3aa: CASSIGRRSRNQPQHF; CDR3nt: TGTGCCAGTAGTATCGGTCGGCGGTCTCGCAATCAGCCCCAGCATTTT
j_gene: TRBJ2-1; abundance: -; v_gene: TRBV6-1; d_gene: -; CDR3aa: CASRRSNEQFF; CDR3nt: TGTGCCAGCAGGAGATCCAATGAGCAGTTCTTC
j_gene: TRBJ2-1; abundance: -; v_gene: TRBV7-3; d_gene: TRBD2; CDR3aa: CASSRLAGPYNEQFF; CDR3nt: TGTGCCAGCAGCCGACTAGCGGGACCGTACAATGAGCAGTTCTTC
j_gene: TRBJ1-4; abundance: -; v_gene: TRBV18; d_gene: -; CDR3aa: CASSPTNFGTAEKLFF; CDR3nt: TGTGCCAGCTCACCAACCAACTTCGGCACAGCCGAAAAACTGTTTTTT
j_gene: TRBJ2-1; abundance: once; v_gene: TRBV6-1; d_gene: TRBD1; CDR3aa: CASRTGTGGYNEQFF; CDR3nt: TGTGCCAGCAGGACCGGGACAGGAGGTTACAATGAGCAGTTCTTC
j_gene: TRBJ2-4; abundance: few; v_gene: TRBV5-1; d_gene: TRBD1; CDR3aa: CASSSEARDREVNIQYF; CDR3nt: TGCGCCAGCAGCTCGGAAGCGCGGGACAGGGAGGTGAACATTCAGTACTTC
j_gene: TRBJ2-5; abundance: -; v_gene: TRBV14; d_gene: TRBD2; CDR3aa: CASSQGVAGGVETQYF; CDR3nt: TGTGCCAGCAGCCAAGGGGTAGCGGGAGGAGTAGAGACCCAGTACTTC
j_gene: TRBJ2-6; abundance: once; v_gene: TRBV18; d_gene: TRBD1; CDR3aa: CASSPGQGRAGANVLTF; CDR3nt: TGTGCCAGCTCACCCGGACAGGGGAGGGCTGGGGCCAACGTCCTGACTTTC
j_gene: TRBJ2-5; abundance: -; v_gene: TRBV4-3; d_gene: -; CDR3aa: CASSGLAESYETQYF; CDR3nt: TGCGCCAGCAGCGGGCTAGCCGAGAGTTATGAGACCCAGTACTTC
j_gene: TRBJ2-7; abundance: -; v_gene: TRBV30; d_gene: -; CDR3aa: CAWSVTGYEQYF; CDR3nt: TGTGCCTGGAGTGTAACTGGTTACGAGCAGTACTTC
j_gene: TRBJ2-1; abundance: -; v_gene: TRBV13; d_gene: TRBD2; CDR3aa: CASSPPGGPAARSFSEQFF; CDR3nt: TGTGCCAGCAGCCCCCCGGGGGGTCCAGCAGCTAGGTCCTTTAGTGAGCAGTTCTTC
j_gene: TRBJ2-2; abundance: -; v_gene: TRBV2; d_gene: TRBD1; CDR3aa: CASVRDRGLRPGELFF; CDR3nt: TGTGCCTCCGTCCGGGACAGGGGGCTTAGACCCGGGGAGCTGTTTTTT
j_gene: TRBJ1-2; abundance: -; v_gene: TRBV6-1; d_gene: -; CDR3aa: CASSVNWDTVAYGYTF; CDR3nt: TGTGCCAGCAGTGTTAACTGGGACACGGTGGCTTATGGCTACACCTTC
j_gene: TRBJ2-7; abundance: -; v_gene: TRBV5-4; d_gene: TRBD2; CDR3aa: CASSKTSGRSLEQYF; CDR3nt: TGTGCCAGCAGCAAAACTAGCGGGAGATCTCTCGAGCAGTACTTC
j_gene: TRBJ2-2; abundance: -; v_gene: TRBV2; d_gene: TRBD2; CDR3aa: CASSPTSGRNTGELFF; CDR3nt: TGTGCCAGCAGTCCGACTAGCGGGAGAAACACCGGGGAGCTGTTTTTT
j_gene: TRBJ1-1; abundance: -; v_gene: TRBV11-2; d_gene: -; CDR3aa: CASSLGAGSTEAFF; CDR3nt: TGTGCCAGCAGCTTGGGGGCAGGGTCCACTGAAGCTTTCTTT
j_gene: TRBJ2-7; abundance: -; v_gene: TRBV18; d_gene: -; CDR3aa: CASSPSQYEQYF; CDR3nt: TGTGCCAGCTCACCTAGCCAGTACGAGCAGTACTTC
j_gene: TRBJ2-2; abundance: once; v_gene: TRBV5-4; d_gene: TRBD1; CDR3aa: CASSIGQGANTGELFF; CDR3nt: TGTGCCAGCAGCATAGGACAGGGGGCGAACACCGGGGAGCTGTTTTTT
j_gene: TRBJ1-5; abundance: once; v_gene: TRBV6-1; d_gene: TRBD1; CDR3aa: CASGQQGAILRPQHF; CDR3nt: TGTGCCAGCGGGCAACAGGGGGCGATTCTAAGGCCCCAGCATTTT
j_gene: TRBJ2-5; abundance: -; v_gene: TRBV19; d_gene: TRBD1; CDR3aa: CASSTDREETQYF; CDR3nt: TGTGCCAGTAGTACGGACAGGGAAGAGACCCAGTACTTC
j_gene: TRBJ2-3; abundance: -; v_gene: TRBV4-3; d_gene: TRBD1; CDR3aa: CASSRTGTARTDTQYF; CDR3nt: TGCGCCAGCAGCCGGACAGGGACAGCCCGCACAGATACGCAGTATTTT
j_gene: TRBJ1-1; abundance: -; v_gene: TRBV28; d_gene: TRBD1; CDR3aa: CAVGQGAFDTEAFF; CDR3nt: TGTGCCGTGGGACAGGGGGCTTTCGACACTGAAGCTTTCTTT
j_gene: TRBJ2-1; abundance: -; v_gene: TRBV6-5; d_gene: -; CDR3aa: CASTPRLGFSNEQFF; CDR3nt: TGTGCCAGCACGCCCCGACTAGGGTTTTCTAATGAGCAGTTCTTC